Below, one T cell receptor (beta chain) is given with its context. Its antigen is still unknown. This CDR3 is 15 amino acids long. CDR1 is LNHDA, CDR2 SQIVND, per germline (reference sequence). Unmatched junction bases numbered 0, after V lost 1 base and J lost 1 base. Only in-frame clones appear in the TCRdb table, and some are missing; sequencing was by immunoSEQ multiplex PCR. The table records around 14,000 clones, 70% to 75% of them present only once. This sample was included in a study of OX40 agonist ivuxolimab in advanced cancers. For the study at large: Hepatocellular carcinoma, melanoma, renal cell or head and neck cancer affected the dose-escalation patients.

Study findings and constraints: Specificity for antigen went undetermined in the expanded peripheral T cells.

This TCR was recovered from an adult with an advanced solid tumor such as melanoma, head and neck, liver or kidney cancer. The sample in question was CD4+ or CD8+ T cells sorted from blood, obtained in a trial of the OX40 agonist ivuxolimab. The J gene is TRBJ2-2, the V gene TRBV19, with 7 bases aligning to TRBD2. The CDR3 loop reads CASSIVAGNTGELFF. The CDR3 DNA is TGTGCCAGTAGTATAGTAGCGGGGAACACCGGGGAGCTGTTTTTT.